This TCR beta chain was obtained from a study of cytomegalovirus exposure and HLA in healthy donors. Study background: Findings of an earlier analysis included roughly 120 million unique TCR beta sequences from around 180 million T cells. Broader study findings: Per a later analysis, 15,000 to 20,000 TCR beta sequences showed association with HLA alleles at 0.05 false discovery rate. HLA restriction was apparent for most CMV-associated TCR beta chains in a later analysis. About 90% or about 30% of the time was how often most TCR beta V segments were productive, according to an earlier analysis.

This CDR3 contains 15 residues. Germline V CDR1 and CDR2: MNHEY, SVGAGI. Trimming cost V 4 bases and J 5 bases; bases outside gene matches: 9. Note on this clone: Its specificity is unknown.

The PCR employed 60 Vbeta primers together with 13 Jbeta primers. Data came from immunoSEQ multiplex PCR; TCRdb stores just in-frame clones and leaves some out. The sample lists about 98,000 clones; roughly 76% were seen once. The chain employs TRBV6-5 and TRBJ2-5; 8 bases agree with TRBD2. This receptor was taken from a female donor in good health and CMV-seronegative. What was sequenced was PBMCs. DNA for the CDR3: TGTGCCAGCAGTTCGGGGGGGCGGGATTGGGAGACCCAGTACTTC. Encoded protein: CASSSGGRDWETQYF.